These 17 T cell receptor beta chains share one sample of origin, sequenced in a study of blood T cells in healthy people across ages. The use of a sample-barcoded 5' primer and a J-beta primer mix characterized a second PCR of about 6 to 11 cycles. TCRdb independently ran MiXCR on the 5' RACE reads; one entry per CDR3 protein. There are around 780,000 distinct CDR3 sequences in the sample; about a quarter occur only once, and 2.5% to 3.5% lies in the top ten. This sample was shared with a second study, whose subject was T cells of mothers and their children.

Sequenced material: blood. The receptor set was obtained from a boy between 10 and 17 years old in good health.

This clonotype was seen more than once but under ten times. The V call is TRBV12-3 or TRBV12-4, the J call TRBJ2-1; D might be TRBD1 (6 bases). Trimming stripped 6 bases from V and 1 base from J, with 16 bases between. The CDR3 loop spans 16 amino acids. The chain's CDR3 is CASSPQTGRSYNEQFF. CDR3 in DNA: TGTGCCAGCAGCCCCCAAACAGGGCGATCCTACAATGAGCAGTTCTTC.

This clonotype was found a few times. This chain joins TRBV7-8 and TRBJ1-2; D remains ambiguous. The CDR3 has 14 amino acids. V lost 7 bases and J lost 2, with 14 bases in between. Germline V lookup: CDR1 SGHVS, CDR2 FQNEAQ. CDR3 coding DNA: TGTGCCAGCACCCTTCTGCCGGGGAACTATGGCTACACCTTC. This translates into CASTLLPGNYGYTF.

This clonotype was seen only a few times. The gene calls are TRBV6-6 and TRBJ1-2; no clear D. With 6 bases removed from V and 2 bases from J, the gap between germline ends came to 7 bases. Germline CDR1 MNHNY, CDR2 SVGAGI (reference sequence). This CDR3 is 12 amino acids long. The CDR3 region is CASRVENYGYTF. CDR3 nucleotide sequence: TGTGCCAGCAGGGTGGAGAACTATGGCTACACCTTC.

As to this clonotype: A read error is likely, as this CDR3 ends without the conserved phenylalanine or tryptophan. This sequence joins TRBV6-5 and TRBJ2-1; 7 nucleotides agree with TRBD1. The J call is doubtful: the DNA matches TRBJ2-5 better. CDR1 and CDR2 from the germline V gene are MNHEY and SVGAGI. The CDR3 is 16 amino acids. The CDR3 is CASSYSLRTGDQTQYL. The CDR3 DNA sequence: TGTGCCAGCAGTTACTCGCTTCGGACAGGCGACCAGACCCAGTACCTC.

V gene TRBV11-2 combines with J gene TRBJ2-7; D not resolved. The DNA end is a closer match to TRBJ2-5, so the J assignment may be wrong. This CDR3 has 15 residues. Germline assignment: CDR1 SGHAT and CDR2 FQNNGV. The CDR3 is CASSLVPDLRETQYF. DNA of the CDR3: TGTGCCAGCAGCTTAGTGCCAGACCTTCGGGAGACCCAGTACTTC.

V usage is TRBV5-1 and J usage is TRBJ2-7; D is possibly TRBD2 (7 bases). Germline V gene sequence: CDR1 SGHRS, CDR2 YFSETQ. Trimming stripped 5 bases from V and 3 bases from J, with 21 bases between. The CDR3 extends over 16 amino acids. The CDR3 DNA reads as TGCGCCAGCAGTTTGCCGGGGGGCGGTTCTGGCTACGAGCAGTACTTC. This codes for CASSLPGGGSGYEQYF.

The CDR3 sequence: CASSLSGQVDETQYF. The CDR3 DNA reads TGTGCCAGCAGTTTATCTGGACAGGTGGACGAGACCCAGTACTTC. This sequence joins TRBV28 and TRBJ2-5; 7 bases fit TRBD1. Germline assignment: CDR1 MDHEN and CDR2 SYDVKM. The CDR3 runs to 15 residues. V lost 1 base, J lost 5 bases, and 7 bases stayed unmatched.

This clonotype was recorded only once. The chain has TRBV5-1 and TRBJ1-5; 7 bases match TRBD1. In germline, CDR1 is SGHRS, CDR2 YFSETQ. The CDR3 consists of 13 residues. The J segment lost 4 bases and the V segment lost 5 bases, leaving 3 bases of the junction unmatched. The CDR3 DNA sequence: TGCGCCAGCAGAGACAGGGTAAATCAGCCCCAGCATTTT. It encodes CASRDRVNQPQHF.

Turning to this clonotype: Possible read error: a much larger clone is one base away. The chain couples TRBV5-6 to TRBJ2-5, with D unclear. The CDR3 contains 13 residues. CDR1 is SGHDT and CDR2 is YYEEEE in the germline V gene. The CDR3 DNA reads TGTACCAGCAGCTTGAGTCTTCAAGAGACCCAGTACTTC. Protein product: CTSSLSLQETQYF.

The V gene is TRBV7-8, the J gene TRBJ2-5; D is perhaps TRBD2 (5 bases). CDR1 SGHVS and CDR2 FQNEAQ come from the germline V gene. V was cut by 6 bases and J by 9 bases, with 23 bases left in between. CDR3 length: 15 residues. The CDR3 sequence is CASRLKGRPTGSQYF. CDR3 bases: TGTGCCAGCAGGTTAAAGGGTAGACCGACGGGGTCCCAGTACTTC. The full variable domain, with the rest looked up from reference TRBV7-8 and TRBJ2-5, is GAGVSQSPRYKVAKRGQDVALRCDPISGHVSLFWYQQALGQGPEFLTYFQNEAQLDKSGLPSDRFFAERPEGSVSTLKIQRTQQEDSAVYLCASRLKGRPTGSQYFGPGTRLLVL.

V is TRBV5-1 and J is TRBJ2-5; no definite D call. Trimming removed 7 bases at V and 9 bases at J, with 10 bases between. CDR1 and CDR2 from the germline V gene are SGHRS and YFSETQ. The CDR3 sequence is 10 residues long. DNA for the CDR3: TGCGCCAGCTCCTATAGGGCCCAGTACTTC. Translation: CASSYRAQYF.

This clonotype was picked up a small number of times. The CDR3 region is CASSQPVGGANVLTF. CDR3 DNA sequence: TGTGCCAGCAGCCAGCCCGTGGGTGGGGCCAACGTCCTGACTTTC. The V call is TRBV3-1, the J call TRBJ2-6, with D uncertain. V was cut by 3 bases and J by 3 bases, with 9 bases left in between. From germline, CDR1 is LGHDT and CDR2 YNNKEL (reference sequence). The CDR3 sequence is 15 residues long. The variable domain in full, with the rest retrieved from reference TRBV3-1 and TRBJ2-6, is DTAVSQTPKYLVTQMGNDKSIKCEQNLGHDTMYWYKQDSKKFLKIMFSYNNKELIINETVPNRFSPKSPDKAHLNLHINSLELGDSAVYFCASSQPVGGANVLTFGAGSRLTVL.

There are many counts of this clonotype. CDR3: CASSYGTPASTDTQYF. For the CDR3, the DNA is TGCGCCAGCAGCTACGGGACCCCCGCTAGCACAGATACGCAGTATTTT. V is TRBV5-1 and J is TRBJ2-3; either TRBD1 or TRBD2 may fit D (5 bases each). Deletions cut 3 bases from V and 0 bases from J, with 14 bases between. The CDR3 contains 16 residues. CDR1 is SGHRS, CDR2 YFSETQ, per germline.

This clonotype was seen only a few times. This chain connects TRBV4-1 to TRBJ1-5, with D unresolved. The CDR3 covers 18 residues. Trimming took 3 bases from V and 1 from J, leaving 19 bases between them. Germline values: CDR1 MGHRA, CDR2 YSYEKL. CDR3 sequence (DNA): TGCGCCAGCAGCCACGAACGAGGGAGCCCCTTAAGCAATCAGCCCCAGCATTTT. This gives the protein CASSHERGSPLSNQPQHF.

This clonotype was counted a single time. This chain connects TRBV29-1 to TRBJ2-3; possible D gene TRBD1, 5 bases. Per the germline V gene, CDR1 is SQVTM and CDR2 is ANQGSEA. The CDR3 loop spans 12 amino acids. Deletions cut 6 bases from V and 5 bases from J, with 12 bases between. Written as DNA, the CDR3 is TGCAGCGTGAACAGCCAGGGAGATACGCAGTATTTT. Protein sequence: CSVNSQGDTQYF.

As concerns this clonotype: An end of the junction does not agree with germline; a read error may underlie this. The CDR3 DNA reads TGCGCCAGCAGCTTGGACAGGGGAAGGGATGAAAAACAGTTTTTT. The encoded protein is CASSLDRGRDEKQFF. V usage is TRBV5-1 and J usage is TRBJ1-4; 7 bases map to TRBD1. Germline V gene lookup returns CDR1 SGHRS and CDR2 YFSETQ. The CDR3 runs 15 residues.

The CDR3 nucleotides read TGTGCCAGCAGCCAAAGGGATATGAACACTGAAGCTTTCTTT. Its translation: CASSQRDMNTEAFF. The chain is built from TRBV3-1 and TRBJ1-1, with unresolved D. The CDR3 loop spans 14 amino acids. V was shortened by 2 bases and J by 0 bases, with 7 bases between the two germline ends. Germline assignment: CDR1 LGHDT and CDR2 YNNKEL (reference sequence).